A single T cell receptor beta chain is shown here with its context. Its specificity is unknown. The sample originates from a study of T cell responses to AZD1222 COVID-19 vaccine. Overall study findings and caveats: Following two doses of AZD1222, Spike-specific TCR breadth and depth rose.

The repertoire was sequenced with immunoSEQ multiplex PCR; TCRdb's copy has only in-frame clones and lacks some. The data contain approximately 75,000 clones, 80% to 90% of them singletons. The germline V gene encodes CDR1 SGHNT and CDR2 YYREEE (reference sequence). Trimming took 4 bases from V and 12 from J, leaving 11 bases between them. CDR3 length equals 12 residues. Source: peripheral blood, taken 28 days after the second AZD1222 dose. The receptor was isolated from an adult who received the AZD1222 COVID-19 vaccine. The chain employs TRBV5-4 and TRBJ1-6; no clear D gene. CDR3 loop: CASSRWSEPLHF. The CDR3 DNA reads as TGTGCCAGCAGCCGGTGGTCCGAACCCCTCCACTTT.